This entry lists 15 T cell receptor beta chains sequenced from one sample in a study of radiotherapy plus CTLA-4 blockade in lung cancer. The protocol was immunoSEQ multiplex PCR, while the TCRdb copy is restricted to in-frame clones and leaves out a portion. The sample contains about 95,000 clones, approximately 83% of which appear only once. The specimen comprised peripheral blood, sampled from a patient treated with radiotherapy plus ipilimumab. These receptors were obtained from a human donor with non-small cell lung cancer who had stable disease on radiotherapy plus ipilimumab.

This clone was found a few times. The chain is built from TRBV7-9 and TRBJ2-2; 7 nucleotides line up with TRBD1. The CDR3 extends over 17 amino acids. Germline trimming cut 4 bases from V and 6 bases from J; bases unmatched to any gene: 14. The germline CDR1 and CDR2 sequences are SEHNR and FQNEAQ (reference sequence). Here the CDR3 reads CASSSFPTGKVSGELFF. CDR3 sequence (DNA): TGTGCCAGCAGCTCCTTCCCGACAGGGAAGGTGTCCGGGGAGCTGTTTTTT.

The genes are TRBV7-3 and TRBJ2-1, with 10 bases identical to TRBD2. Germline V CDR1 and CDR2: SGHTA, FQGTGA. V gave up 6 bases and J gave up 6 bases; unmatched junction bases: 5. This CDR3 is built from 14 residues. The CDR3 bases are TGTGCCAGCAGATCACTAGCGGGAACCAATGAGCAGTTCTTC. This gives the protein CASRSLAGTNEQFF.

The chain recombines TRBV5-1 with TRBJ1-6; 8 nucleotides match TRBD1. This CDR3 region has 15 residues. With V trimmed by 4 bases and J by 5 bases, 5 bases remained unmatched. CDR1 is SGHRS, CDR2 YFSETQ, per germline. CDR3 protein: CASSPMDRDNSPLHF. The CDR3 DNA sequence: TGCGCCAGCAGCCCGATGGACAGGGATAATTCACCCCTCCACTTT. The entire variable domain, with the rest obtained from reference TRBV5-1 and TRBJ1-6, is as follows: KAGVTQTPRYLIKTRGQQVTLSCSPISGHRSVSWYQQTPGQGLQFLFEYFSETQRNKGNFPGRFSGRQFSNSRSEMNVSTLELGDSALYLCASSPMDRDNSPLHFGNGTRLTVT.

The CDR3 DNA follows: TGCGCCAGCAGCTCAGACAGCGCCAGAGGGGAAAAACTGTTTTTT. Translation: CASSSDSARGEKLFF. The rearrangement joins TRBV5-1 to TRBJ1-4, with a tentative D call TRBD1 (5 bases). V lost 3 bases, J lost 8 bases, and 17 bases lay in between. Germline V CDR1 and CDR2: SGHRS, YFSETQ. The CDR3 length is 15 residues.

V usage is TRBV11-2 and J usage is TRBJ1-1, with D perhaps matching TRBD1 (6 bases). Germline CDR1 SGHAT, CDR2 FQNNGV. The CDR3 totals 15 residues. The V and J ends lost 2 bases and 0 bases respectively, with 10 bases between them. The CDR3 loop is CASSLSGHLNTEAFF. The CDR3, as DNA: TGTGCCAGCAGCTTATCGGGACACCTGAACACTGAAGCTTTCTTT.

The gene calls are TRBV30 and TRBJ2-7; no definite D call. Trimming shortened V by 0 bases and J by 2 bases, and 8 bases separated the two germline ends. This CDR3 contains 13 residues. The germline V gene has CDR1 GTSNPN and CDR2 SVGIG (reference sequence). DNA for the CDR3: TGTGCCTGGAGTGTGGACGGTACCTACGAGCAGTACTTC. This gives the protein CAWSVDGTYEQYF.

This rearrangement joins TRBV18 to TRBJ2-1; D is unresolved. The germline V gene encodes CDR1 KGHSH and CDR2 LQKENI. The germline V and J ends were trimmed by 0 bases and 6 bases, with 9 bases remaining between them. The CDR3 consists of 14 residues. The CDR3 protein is CASSPPGSFNEQFF. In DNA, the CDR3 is TGTGCCAGCTCACCACCGGGATCTTTCAATGAGCAGTTCTTC. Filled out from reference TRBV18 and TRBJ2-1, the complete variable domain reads NAGVMQNPRHLVRRRGQEARLRCSPMKGHSHVYWYRQLPEEGLKFMVYLQKENIIDESGMPKERFSAEFPKEGPSILRIQQVVRGDSAAYFCASSPPGSFNEQFFGPGTRLTVL.

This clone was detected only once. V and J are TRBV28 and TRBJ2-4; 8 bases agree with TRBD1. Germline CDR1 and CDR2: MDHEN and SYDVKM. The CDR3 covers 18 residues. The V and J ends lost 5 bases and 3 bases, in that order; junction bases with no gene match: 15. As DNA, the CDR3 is TGTGCCAGCAGTCCCCCATTGGCAGGGGGCTTGGACAAAAACATTCAGTACTTC. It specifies CASSPPLAGGLDKNIQYF.

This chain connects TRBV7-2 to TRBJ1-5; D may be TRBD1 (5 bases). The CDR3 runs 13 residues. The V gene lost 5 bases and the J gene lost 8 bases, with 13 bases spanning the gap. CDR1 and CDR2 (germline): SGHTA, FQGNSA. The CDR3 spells CASSEAGLEPQHF. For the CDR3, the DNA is TGTGCCAGCAGCGAGGCGGGACTGGAGCCCCAGCATTTT.

CDR3 DNA: TGCGCCAGCAGGACAGGGAGAGGGTTGGCTAATGAAAAACTGTTTTTT. It is translated as CASRTGRGLANEKLFF. The chain combines TRBV5-1 with TRBJ1-4; 7 nucleotides match TRBD1. Germline-derived CDR1 and CDR2 are SGHRS and YFSETQ. J was trimmed by 3 bases and V by 5 bases; bases with no gene match: 10. The CDR3 has 16 amino acids.

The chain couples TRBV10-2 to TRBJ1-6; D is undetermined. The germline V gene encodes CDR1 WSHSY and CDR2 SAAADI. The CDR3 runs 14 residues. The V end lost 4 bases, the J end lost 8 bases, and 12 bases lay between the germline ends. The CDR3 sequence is CASSAAPKHSPLHF. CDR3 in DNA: TGCGCCAGCAGTGCGGCACCCAAGCATTCACCCCTCCACTTT.

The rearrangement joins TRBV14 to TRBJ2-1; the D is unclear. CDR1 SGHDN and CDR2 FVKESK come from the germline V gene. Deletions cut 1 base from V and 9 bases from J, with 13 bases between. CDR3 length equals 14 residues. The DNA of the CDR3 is TGTGCCAGCAGCCAAGTTTATGGTAGTGGTGAGCAGTTCTTC. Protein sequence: CASSQVYGSGEQFF.

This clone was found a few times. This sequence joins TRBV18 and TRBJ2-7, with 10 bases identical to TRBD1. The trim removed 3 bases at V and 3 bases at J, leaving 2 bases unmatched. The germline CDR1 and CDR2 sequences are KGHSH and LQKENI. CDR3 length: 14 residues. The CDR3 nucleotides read TGTGCCAGCTCACCGACAGGGGGCAACTACGAGCAGTACTTC. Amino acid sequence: CASSPTGGNYEQYF. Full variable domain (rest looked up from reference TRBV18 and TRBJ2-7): NAGVMQNPRHLVRRRGQEARLRCSPMKGHSHVYWYRQLPEEGLKFMVYLQKENIIDESGMPKERFSAEFPKEGPSILRIQQVVRGDSAAYFCASSPTGGNYEQYFGPGTRLTVT.

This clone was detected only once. The CDR3, as DNA: TGTGCCAGCAGTGAATTGGGGACAGCCGGCCGGGGTGAAGCTTTCTTT. It yields the protein CASSELGTAGRGEAFF. The chain uses TRBV2 and TRBJ1-1; 7 nucleotides agree with TRBD1. The ends lost 2 bases at V and 7 bases at J; junction bases unmatched: 13. Germline CDR1 is SNHLY and CDR2 is FYNNEI. The CDR3 runs 16 residues.

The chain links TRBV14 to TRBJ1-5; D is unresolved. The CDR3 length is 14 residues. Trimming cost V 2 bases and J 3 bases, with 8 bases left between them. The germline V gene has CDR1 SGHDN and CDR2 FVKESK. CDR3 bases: TGTGCCAGCAGCCAATCTGGTTACAATCAGCCCCAGCATTTT. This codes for CASSQSGYNQPQHF.